This entry lists 17 T cell receptor beta chains sequenced from one sample in a study of cytomegalovirus exposure and HLA in healthy donors. This PCR relied on a set of 60 Vbeta primers and 13 Jbeta primers. Sequencing used immunoSEQ multiplex PCR; TCRdb keeps in-frame clones, though not all of them. The sample includes some 52,000 clones, around 72% seen only once; the top ten take about 3%. Sequenced input: PBMCs. These receptors were collected from a man aged 18-30 years in good health and CMV-seronegative.

The chain carries TRBV10-2 and TRBJ2-2, with no clear D. Germline assignment: CDR1 WSHSY and CDR2 SAAADI. The V end lost 3 bases, the J end lost 1 base, and 12 bases lay between the germline ends. CDR3 size: 16 residues. The chain's CDR3 is CASSDGWRLNTGELFF. Written as DNA, the CDR3 is TGCGCCAGCAGTGATGGTTGGCGGCTGAACACCGGGGAGCTGTTTTTT.

The genes are TRBV5-1 and TRBJ1-4; TRBD1 matches 7 bases. The CDR3 sequence is 15 residues long. The V and J ends lost 1 base and 8 bases, in that order; junction bases with no gene match: 8. Per the germline V gene, CDR1 is SGHRS and CDR2 is YFSETQ. CDR3 coding DNA: TGCGCCAGCAGCTTGACAGGGGATCGGGAGGAAAAACTGTTTTTT. It encodes CASSLTGDREEKLFF.

The gene calls are TRBV6-5 and TRBJ2-5; the D gene is possibly TRBD2 (5 bases). The ends were cut back, 10 bases at V and 5 bases at J, with 11 bases in the middle. From germline, CDR1 is MNHEY and CDR2 SVGAGI. The CDR3 has 11 residues. This CDR3 is CATSRRETQYF. The CDR3, as DNA: TGTGCCACAAGCAGGAGGGAGACCCAGTACTTC.

V is TRBV28 and J is TRBJ1-2; 8 nucleotides line up with TRBD1. The CDR3 consists of 14 residues. V was pared by 6 bases and J by 5 bases, with 8 bases of the junction left unmatched. Germline V gene data show CDR1 as MDHEN and CDR2 as SYDVKM. This CDR3 reads CASRTRDRNYGYTF. CDR3 coding DNA: TGTGCCAGCAGAACCCGGGACAGGAATTATGGCTACACCTTC.

This clone appeared a few times. V gene TRBV30 combines with J gene TRBJ1-3; 7 nucleotides align to TRBD1. The CDR3 runs 13 residues. The V and J ends lost 2 bases and 2 bases, in that order; junction bases with no gene match: 0. Germline CDR1 GTSNPN, CDR2 SVGIG (reference sequence). CDR3 protein: CAWSRGPGNTIYF. The CDR3 nucleotides are TGTGCCTGGAGTAGGGGGCCTGGAAACACCATATATTTT.

The V call is TRBV11-2, the J call TRBJ2-2; D is unclear. The CDR3 extends over 12 amino acids. Germline lookup yields CDR1 SGHAT and CDR2 FQNNGV. V gave up 4 bases and J gave up 7 bases, with 7 bases separating them. The CDR3 DNA reads TGTGCCAGCAGCTCCCTAAACGGGGAGCTGTTTTTT. Encoded protein: CASSSLNGELFF.

This chain joins TRBV2 and TRBJ2-5; D is possibly TRBD2 (5 bases). With 4 bases removed from V and 5 bases from J, the gap between germline ends came to 14 bases. The CDR3 totals 14 residues. In germline, CDR1 is SNHLY, CDR2 FYNNEI. CDR3 residues: CASSGGLGVETQYF. The CDR3 DNA sequence: TGTGCCAGCAGTGGTGGACTGGGTGTGGAGACCCAGTACTTC.

The V call is TRBV15, the J call TRBJ1-2, with 12 bases that match TRBD1. This CDR3 has 15 amino acids. V shed 4 bases, J shed 7 bases, and the junction held 7 bases outside the gene matches. Per germline, CDR1 LNHNV and CDR2 YYDKDF (reference sequence). CDR3 region: CATSIRGQGASGYTF. In DNA form, the CDR3 reads TGTGCCACCAGCATAAGGGGACAGGGGGCCTCTGGCTACACCTTC.

This clone was seen a single time. The rearrangement joins TRBV30 to TRBJ1-5; a possible D gene is TRBD1 (6 bases). Germline CDR1 and CDR2: GTSNPN and SVGIG (reference sequence). This CDR3 is built from 18 residues. The ends were cut back, 2 bases at V and 2 bases at J, with 22 bases in the middle. The DNA of the CDR3 is TGTGCCTGGAGTAGATCCGACAGGTTGATGCGAGGCAATCAGCCCCAGCATTTT. It is translated as CAWSRSDRLMRGNQPQHF.

The chain joins TRBV7-2 to TRBJ1-6, with D perhaps matching TRBD1 (5 bases). The germline V gene encodes CDR1 SGHTA and CDR2 FQGNSA. V shed 5 bases and J shed 5 bases, with 13 bases lying between them. CDR3 size: 15 residues. The CDR3 nucleotides read TGTGCCAGCAGCCCCCGGGAGGGGAATAATTCACCCCTCCACTTT. Amino acids: CASSPREGNNSPLHF.

The CDR3 here is CASRPSGTAQPQHF. In DNA form, the CDR3 reads TGTGCCAGCAGACCCTCCGGGACAGCTCAGCCCCAGCATTTT. This chain links TRBV6-5 with TRBJ1-5; TRBD1 matches 7 bases. Germline values: CDR1 MNHEY, CDR2 SVGAGI. Trimming removed 6 bases from V and 6 bases from J; junction bases left unmatched: 8. There are 14 residues in the CDR3.

This chain links TRBV5-6 with TRBJ2-2; D remains unclear. The CDR3 has 13 residues. The V end lost 2 bases, the J end lost 6 bases, and 8 bases lay between the germline ends. Looked up from germline, CDR1 is SGHDT and CDR2 is YYEEEE. CDR3 coding DNA: TGTGCCAGCAGCTTTTATCTTGCCGGGGAGCTGTTTTTT. Translation: CASSFYLAGELFF.

This chain joins TRBV6-5 and TRBJ2-7, with 7 bases matching TRBD1. J gave up 2 bases and V 6 bases, and 10 bases lay outside the gene matches. Germline V gives CDR1 MNHEY, CDR2 SVGAGI. The CDR3 extends over 15 amino acids. CDR3 region: CASRAQRTGTYEQYF. Here the CDR3 DNA reads TGTGCCAGCAGGGCCCAGAGGACAGGTACCTACGAGCAGTACTTC.

This sequence joins TRBV18 and TRBJ2-7; perhaps TRBD2 as D (5 bases). The germline V gene has CDR1 KGHSH and CDR2 LQKENI. V was clipped by 0 bases and J by 3 bases, with 9 bases between them. The CDR3 has 14 amino acids. CDR3 sequence: CASSPPGRDYEQYF. The CDR3 DNA reads TGTGCCAGCTCACCACCTGGACGGGACTACGAGCAGTACTTC.

The chain has TRBV7-2 and TRBJ2-6; D is ambiguous. Germline CDR1 and CDR2: SGHTA and FQGNSA. The length of the CDR3 is 13 residues. Trimming took off 5 bases at V and 4 bases at J, with 6 bases between the two ends. As DNA, the CDR3 is TGTGCCAGCAGCCCCGAGGGGGCCAACGTCCTGACTTTC. Protein: CASSPEGANVLTF.

The rearrangement links TRBV4-2 to TRBJ2-5, with 7 bases fitting TRBD2. V dropped 1 base and J dropped 2; count of bases not matched to a gene: 13. The germline gives CDR1 LGHNA, CDR2 YNFKEQ. The CDR3 totals 18 residues. The CDR3 spells CASSQGRGSSTPQETQYF. The CDR3 DNA is TGTGCCAGCAGCCAAGGCCGCGGGAGTAGTACCCCACAAGAGACCCAGTACTTC.

The chain recombines TRBV27 with TRBJ2-7; a weak D match, TRBD1 (6 bases). Germline V gene data show CDR1 as MNHEY and CDR2 as SMNVEV (reference sequence). The CDR3 covers 13 residues. Trimming shortened V by 2 bases and J by 3 bases, and 8 bases separated the two germline ends. This CDR3 reads CASSLQGSYEQYF. The DNA of the CDR3 is TGTGCCAGCAGTTTACAGGGGAGCTACGAGCAGTACTTC.